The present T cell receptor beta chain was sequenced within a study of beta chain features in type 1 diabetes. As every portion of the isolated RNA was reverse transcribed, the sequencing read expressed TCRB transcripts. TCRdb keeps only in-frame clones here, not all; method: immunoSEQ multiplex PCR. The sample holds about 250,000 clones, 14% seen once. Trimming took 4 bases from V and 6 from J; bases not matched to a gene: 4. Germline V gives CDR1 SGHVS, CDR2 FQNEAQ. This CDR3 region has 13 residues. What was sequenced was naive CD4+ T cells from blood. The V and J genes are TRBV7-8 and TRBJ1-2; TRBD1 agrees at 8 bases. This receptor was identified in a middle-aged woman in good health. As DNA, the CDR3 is TGTGCCAGCAGCTCCCGGACAGGGAATGGCTACACCTTC. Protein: CASSSRTGNGYTF. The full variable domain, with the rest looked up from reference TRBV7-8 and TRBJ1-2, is GAGVSQSPRYKVAKRGQDVALRCDPISGHVSLFWYQQALGQGPEFLTYFQNEAQLDKSGLPSDRFFAERPEGSVSTLKIQRTQQEDSAVYLCASSSRTGNGYTFGSGTRLTVV.